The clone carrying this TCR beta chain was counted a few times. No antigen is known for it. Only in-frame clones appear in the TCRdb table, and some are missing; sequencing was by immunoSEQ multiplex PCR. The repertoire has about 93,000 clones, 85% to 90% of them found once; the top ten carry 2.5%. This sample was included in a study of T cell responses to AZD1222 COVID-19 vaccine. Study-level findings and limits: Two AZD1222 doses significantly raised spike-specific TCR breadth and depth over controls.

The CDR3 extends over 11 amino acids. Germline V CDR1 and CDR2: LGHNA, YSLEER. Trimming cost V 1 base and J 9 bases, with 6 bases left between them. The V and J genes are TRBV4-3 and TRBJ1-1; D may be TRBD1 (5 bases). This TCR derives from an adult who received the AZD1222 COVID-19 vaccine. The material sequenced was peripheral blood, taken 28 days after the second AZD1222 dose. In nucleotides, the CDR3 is TGCGCCAGCAGCCAAGGGGGCCAAGCTTTCTTT. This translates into CASSQGGQAFF.